This note documents a single T cell receptor beta chain sequence. Its antigen remains unidentified. The CDR3 length is 19 residues. Trimming shortened V by 2 bases and J by 0 bases, and 23 bases separated the two germline ends. Germline CDR1 SEHNR, CDR2 FQNEAQ (reference sequence). Only in-frame clones appear in the TCRdb table, and some are missing; sequencing was by immunoSEQ multiplex PCR. The data contain under 250,000 clones, around nine tenths of them singletons. These data come from a study of Ad26.COV2.S vaccination and SARS-CoV-2 variants. Study-wide context: Participants got Ad26.COV2.S intramuscularly, once or twice 56 days apart.

Study-wide findings and caveats: After vaccination, substantial breadth of spike-specific CD8+ and CD4+ responses was reported.

The treatment: over 15 received Ad26.COV2.S at low or high dose, single or two shots; 5 received placebo; per-sample allocation not given. Specimen acquisition occurred on day 63 following the initial vaccine or placebo injection. This receptor was obtained from a person aged 18-60 years who received the Ad26.COV2.S COVID-19 vaccine or a placebo. The chain recombines TRBV7-9 with TRBJ2-7; possibly TRBD1 for D (7 bases). The source material was peripheral blood, sampled in a trial of Ad26.COV2.S vaccine versus placebo. The DNA for the CDR3 is TGTGCCAGCAGCTTATATCCCGAGACAGGGAGGATTAGCTCCTACGAGCAGTACTTC. Translated, it gives CASSLYPETGRISSYEQYF. Combining the CDR3 with reference TRBV7-9 and TRBJ2-7 gives the whole variable domain DTGVSQNPRHKITKRGQNVTFRCDPISEHNRLYWYRQTLGQGPEFLTYFQNEAQLEKSRLLSDRFSAERPKGSFSTLEIQRTEQGDSAMYLCASSLYPETGRISSYEQYFGPGTRLTVT.